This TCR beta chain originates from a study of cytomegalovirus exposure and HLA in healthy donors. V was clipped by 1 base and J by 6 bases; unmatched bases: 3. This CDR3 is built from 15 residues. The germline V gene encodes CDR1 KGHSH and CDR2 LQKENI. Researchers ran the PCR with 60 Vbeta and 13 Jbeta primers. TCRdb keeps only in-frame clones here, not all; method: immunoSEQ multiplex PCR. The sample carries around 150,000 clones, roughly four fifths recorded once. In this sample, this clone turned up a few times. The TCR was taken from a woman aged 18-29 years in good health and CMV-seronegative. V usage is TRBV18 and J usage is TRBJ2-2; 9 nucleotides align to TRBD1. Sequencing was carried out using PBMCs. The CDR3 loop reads CASSPQQGAPGELFF. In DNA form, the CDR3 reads TGTGCCAGCTCACCACAACAGGGGGCGCCCGGGGAGCTGTTTTTT.